This T cell receptor (beta chain) was sequenced during a study of T-cell reconstitution after alpha-beta-depleted transplantation in children. This clonotype was picked up a small number of times. Researchers prepared the TCRbeta library using unique molecular identifiers, the study reports. TCRdb reprocessed the PCR reads with MiXCR, giving one entry per CDR3 protein. The sample records around 600,000 distinct CDR3 sequences, 15% to 20% being singletons. This sample comprised PBMCs from the stem cell graft donor, obtained from the stem cell graft. This clonotype originated in a human donor who donated a stem cell graft to a child with acute myeloid leukemia.

The CDR3 bases are TGTGCCAGCACCCTCTACAGGGGCAATTCACCCCTCCACTTT. As protein: CASTLYRGNSPLHF. This rearrangement joins TRBV5-5 to TRBJ1-6, with 7 bases that match TRBD1. The germline CDR1 and CDR2 sequences are SGHKS and YYEKEE (reference sequence). The CDR3 extends over 14 amino acids. The junction had 7 bases not matched to a gene; V was cut back by 6 bases and J by 7 bases.